The 5 T cell receptor beta chains below all came from one sample that was sequenced in a study of T cells expressing NK-cell markers. TCRdb re-called the 5' RACE reads and shows each CDR3 protein once, DNA omitted. The table for this sample gives about 550,000 distinct CDR3 sequences. What was sequenced was blood T cells: a sorted CD56 or NKG2C T cell subset, CD4+ or CD8+ T cells, or bulk PBMC T cells (not recorded which). Receptors were obtained from a man between 18 and 35 years old in good health.

This chain joins TRBV7-9 and TRBJ1-4; the TRBD1 assignment by TCRdb is unverifiable without DNA. This CDR3 comprises 15 residues. Germline CDR1 SEHNR, CDR2 FQNEAQ (reference sequence). This CDR3 is CASSGRARENEKLFF.

V gene TRBV5-1 combines with J gene TRBJ2-1; the TCRdb call, TRBD2, lacks DNA for checking. From germline, CDR1 is SGHRS and CDR2 YFSETQ. This CDR3 contains 16 residues. CDR3 amino acids: CASPPASGASYNEQFF.

The CDR3 region is CASNRGRVQETQYF. This rearrangement joins TRBV6-1 to TRBJ2-5; TCRdb reports TRBD2, a call that lacks DNA to check it against. This CDR3 is built from 14 residues. Germline CDR1 reads MNHNS; CDR2 reads SASEGT.

This chain links TRBV20-1 with TRBJ2-4; there is no DNA to check the TCRdb D call of TRBD1. This CDR3 is 16 amino acids long. In germline, CDR1 is DFQATT, CDR2 SNEGSKA (reference sequence). The chain's CDR3 is CSAEIGQGLAKNIQYF.

This rearrangement joins TRBV9 to TRBJ2-6; with no DNA, the TCRdb D assignment of TRBD2 cannot be verified. From germline, CDR1 is SGDLS and CDR2 YYNGEE. The CDR3 is 19 amino acids. The CDR3: CASSVDNGGPGAGANVLTF.